The clone carrying this T cell receptor beta chain was observed many times. Its antigen remains unidentified. This sample also contains other DNA sequences that code for the same CDR3. From germline, CDR1 is LNHNV and CDR2 YYDKDF (reference sequence). The CDR3 totals 13 residues. The V gene lost 0 bases and the J gene lost 8 bases, with 10 bases spanning the gap. The data were obtained in a study of metastatic and nonmetastatic thyroid tumors. Study outcomes and limitations: Compared with benign nodules, malignant thyroid tumors were reported to have significantly higher TCR beta diversity in both blood and tumor.

Nobody among the patients had been given any treatment before thyroid surgery. TCRdb re-called the PCR reads with MiXCR. The table has some 15,000 clones, under 15% seen once. The J gene is TRBJ1-2, the V gene TRBV15; the D is unclear. The clonotype originates from a female donor with papillary thyroid cancer or a benign thyroid nodule (not recorded which). Some clones in this sample may be carry-over from other donors' samples. The sample consisted of tumor tissue. The CDR3 here is CATSRDGRRGYTF. In DNA, the CDR3 is TGTGCCACCAGCAGAGATGGAAGGAGGGGCTACACCTTC.